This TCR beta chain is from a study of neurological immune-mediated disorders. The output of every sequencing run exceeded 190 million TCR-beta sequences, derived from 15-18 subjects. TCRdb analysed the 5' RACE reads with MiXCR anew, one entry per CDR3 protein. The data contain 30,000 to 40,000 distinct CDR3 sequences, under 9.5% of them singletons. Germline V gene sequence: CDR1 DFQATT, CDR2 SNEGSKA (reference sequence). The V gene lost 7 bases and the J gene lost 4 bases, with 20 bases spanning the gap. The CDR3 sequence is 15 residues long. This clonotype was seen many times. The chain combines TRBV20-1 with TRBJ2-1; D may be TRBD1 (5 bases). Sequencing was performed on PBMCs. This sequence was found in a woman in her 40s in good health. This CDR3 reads CSVPPTGQAYNEQFF. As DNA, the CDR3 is TGCAGTGTTCCCCCCACAGGTCAGGCATACAATGAGCAGTTCTTC.